These 15 T cell receptor beta chains originate from one sample sequenced in a study of T cell repertoires in cytomegalovirus infection. TCRdb analysed the reads with MiXCR anew, one entry per CDR3 protein. The sample holds around 320,000 distinct CDR3 sequences, over 7.5% seen once. The sample taken for sequencing was PBMCs. The receptors originated from a human donor in good health (CMV status not recorded). Some clones in this sample may be carry-over from other donors' samples.

In DNA, the CDR3 is TGTGCCAGCAGCTTAGGGGGGACGCGAAGGAAGTTCTTC. Amino acid sequence: CASSLGGTRRKFF. The chain employs TRBV7-9 and TRBJ2-1, with D perhaps matching TRBD1 or TRBD2 (5 bases each). Trimming left V 1 base short and J 14 bases short, with 15 bases between. CDR3 length: 13 residues. Germline CDR1 is SEHNR and CDR2 is FQNEAQ (reference sequence).

The rearrangement links TRBV6-6 to TRBJ1-5, with 9 bases aligning to TRBD1. With V trimmed by 5 bases and J by 1 base, 3 bases remained unmatched. Germline V lookup: CDR1 MNHNY, CDR2 SVGAGI (reference sequence). This CDR3 contains 15 residues. CDR3 DNA: TGTGCCAGCAGTAAACAGGGGGCGAGCAATCAGCCCCAGCATTTT. Residues: CASSKQGASNQPQHF.

The J gene is TRBJ2-7, the V gene TRBV2; D is perhaps TRBD1 or TRBD2 (5 bases each). Germline-derived CDR1 and CDR2 are SNHLY and FYNNEI. This CDR3 is built from 15 residues. The ends were cut back, 1 base at V and 5 bases at J, with 15 bases in the middle. The CDR3: CASSEDGGIGDEQYF. In DNA form, the CDR3 reads TGTGCCAGCAGTGAAGATGGGGGAATAGGGGACGAGCAGTACTTC.

This clonotype was found a few times. V usage is TRBV6-1 and J usage is TRBJ2-2; TRBD2 matches at 7 bases. CDR3 length: 15 residues. With 6 bases clipped from V and 6 bases from J, the junction kept 10 bases outside the gene matches. The germline V gene encodes CDR1 MNHNS and CDR2 SASEGT. This chain's CDR3 is CASSQGLIGSGELFF. The CDR3 nucleotides are TGTGCCAGCAGCCAGGGACTAATAGGGTCCGGGGAGCTGTTTTTT.

Only a few counts were recorded for this clonotype. The CDR3 spells CASSFGLVEQYF. The CDR3 region has the DNA TGTGCCAGCAGCTTCGGTTTGGTGGAGCAGTACTTC. The chain joins TRBV11-2 to TRBJ2-7, with D unresolved. The V and J ends lost 3 bases and 7 bases respectively, with 10 bases between them. Germline V gives CDR1 SGHAT, CDR2 FQNNGV. The CDR3 is made up of 12 amino acids.

This clonotype was detected only a few times. The genes are TRBV9 and TRBJ2-7, with D possibly matching TRBD2 (5 bases). The V gene's germline CDR1 is SGDLS and CDR2 YYNGEE. The CDR3 sequence is 15 residues long. V shed 3 bases and J shed 5 bases, with 18 bases lying between them. The CDR3 reads CASSAGGLLDHEQYF. DNA for the CDR3: TGTGCCAGCAGCGCAGGCGGACTTTTAGATCACGAGCAGTACTTC. The full variable domain, with the rest looked up from reference TRBV9 and TRBJ2-7, is DSGVTQTPKHLITATGQRVTLRCSPRSGDLSVYWYQQSLDQGLQFLIQYYNGEERAKGNILERFSAQQFPDLHSELNLSSLELGDSALYFCASSAGGLLDHEQYFGPGTRLTVT.

This clonotype was counted at least ten times. The CDR3 loop reads CASSQDPDRGLFGANVLTF. The CDR3 DNA sequence: TGCGCCAGCAGCCAAGACCCGGACAGGGGGCTCTTTGGGGCCAACGTCCTGACTTTC. The chain is built from TRBV4-3 and TRBJ2-6, with 11 bases matching TRBD1. This CDR3 comprises 19 residues. V trimming: 0 bases; J trimming: 3 bases; junction bases outside the gene matches: 7. Germline V CDR1 and CDR2: LGHNA, YSLEER.

There are a few counts of this clonotype. The rearrangement joins TRBV18 to TRBJ2-2, with D perhaps given as TRBD1 or TRBD2 (5 bases each). V lost 5 bases and J lost 5, with 18 bases in between. Germline V gives CDR1 KGHSH, CDR2 LQKENI. The CDR3 consists of 16 residues. The CDR3 is CASSTNRGERTGELFF. CDR3 DNA sequence: TGTGCCAGCTCAACCAACCGGGGCGAGAGGACCGGGGAGCTGTTTTTT.

This clonotype has only a few counts. The chain employs TRBV19 and TRBJ2-1; 10 positions agree with TRBD1. The germline V gene encodes CDR1 LNHDA and CDR2 SQIVND (reference sequence). This CDR3 spans 20 amino acids. Trimming cost V 4 bases and J 0 bases; bases outside gene matches: 15. The CDR3 DNA reads as TGTGCCAGTAGTACAGAGTTGGGACAGGGGCCCGTTTCCTCCTACAATGAGCAGTTCTTC. It translates to CASSTELGQGPVSSYNEQFF.

This clonotype turned up a few times. The J gene is TRBJ1-1, the V gene TRBV10-3; perhaps TRBD1 as D (5 bases). Germline values: CDR1 ENHRY, CDR2 SYGVKD. V was pared by 5 bases and J by 1 base, with 8 bases between. This CDR3 has 13 amino acids. This CDR3 is CAISQTENTEAFF. The CDR3 DNA follows: TGTGCCATCAGTCAGACAGAGAACACTGAAGCTTTCTTT.

The J gene is TRBJ2-1, the V gene TRBV2; 7 nucleotides agree with TRBD2. Germline assignment: CDR1 SNHLY and CDR2 FYNNEI. The length of the CDR3 is 15 residues. V shed 9 bases and J 6 bases; nucleotides not matched to a gene: 14. CDR3 in amino acids: CASRRAGGGGNEQFF. DNA of the CDR3: TGTGCCAGTCGGCGGGCGGGCGGGGGAGGCAATGAGCAGTTCTTC.

Only a few counts were recorded for this clonotype. J is TRBJ1-5 and V is TRBV6-2 or TRBV6-3; a possible D gene is TRBD1 (5 bases). Per germline, CDR1 MNHEY and CDR2 SVGEGT. The CDR3 runs to 15 residues. Trimming pared 6 bases from V and 1 base from J, leaving 13 bases between. CDR3 loop: CASSPARQSNQPQHF. The CDR3 DNA follows: TGTGCCAGCAGCCCCGCTCGACAGAGCAATCAGCCCCAGCATTTT.

There are a few counts of this clonotype. The chain is built from TRBV3-1 and TRBJ2-1, with 7 bases fitting TRBD2. The germline CDR1 and CDR2 sequences are LGHDT and YNNKEL (reference sequence). With 0 bases clipped from V and 3 bases from J, the junction kept 8 bases outside the gene matches. The CDR3 runs to 17 residues. CDR3: CASSQEIGRTRYNEQFF. The CDR3 nucleotides are TGTGCCAGCAGCCAAGAGATCGGGAGGACTCGCTACAATGAGCAGTTCTTC.

The genes are TRBV7-6 and TRBJ2-1; 12 bases agree with TRBD2. The CDR3 has 16 amino acids. Per the germline V gene, CDR1 is SGHVS and CDR2 is FNYEAQ. Trimming cost V 4 bases and J 7 bases; bases outside gene matches: 8. The chain's CDR3 is CASSSLTSGGPNEQFF. The CDR3 DNA follows: TGTGCCAGCAGCTCTTTGACTAGCGGGGGCCCTAATGAGCAGTTCTTC.

This chain uses TRBV5-1 with TRBJ2-2, with 13 bases aligning to TRBD2. Germline V CDR1 and CDR2: SGHRS, YFSETQ. Trimming at V came to 3 bases and at J to 0 bases, leaving 8 bases not matched to a gene. There are 19 residues in the CDR3. CDR3 in amino acids: CASSSGLAGHTPNTGELFF. CDR3 nucleotide sequence: TGCGCCAGCAGCTCGGGACTAGCGGGACACACTCCGAACACCGGGGAGCTGTTTTTT.